This T cell receptor (beta chain) is from a study of CDR3 diversity in severe acne. TCRdb called the PCR reads again in MiXCR, with one record for every CDR3 protein. This table holds about 93,000 distinct CDR3 sequences, 45% to 50% found once. This receptor was obtained from a male donor in good health, serving as a control. Sequencing was performed on blood.

The DNA for the CDR3 is TGCGCCAGCAGCTTGGCAGGCGGGGCCTACACAGATACGCAGTATTTT. Protein product: CASSLAGGAYTDTQYF. The rearrangement links TRBV5-1 to TRBJ2-3, with D perhaps matching TRBD2 (6 bases). Germline V gene data show CDR1 as SGHRS and CDR2 as YFSETQ. The CDR3 totals 16 residues. The ends were cut back, 0 bases at V and 2 bases at J, with 13 bases in the middle.